This TCR beta chain derives from a study of blood T cell repertoires in COVID-19. Study in general: COVID-19 samples collected from the United States, Italy and Spain covered acute and convalescent phases.

This table comes from immunoSEQ multiplex PCR, and its TCRdb copy is limited to in-frame clones, with some not included. The sample lists almost 200,000 clones, around 85% occurring once. The V end lost 4 bases, the J end lost 2 bases, and 11 bases lay between the germline ends. Per the germline V gene, CDR1 is MDHEN and CDR2 is SYDVKM. The CDR3 runs 14 residues. The chain employs TRBV28 and TRBJ1-2; D not certain. The specimen sequenced was peripheral blood. The receptor was derived from a man in his 60s with COVID-19, enrolled during active disease. CDR3 loop: CASSSGGENYGYTF. CDR3 sequence (DNA): TGTGCCAGCAGTTCAGGCGGGGAAAACTATGGCTACACCTTC.